The present entry profiles one T cell receptor (beta chain) with its context. Produced via immunoSEQ multiplex PCR; TCRdb's table is partial and in-frame only. This sample yields more than 70,000 clones, of which about 90% are seen a single time; about 1.5% belongs to the top ten. This record belongs to a study of T cells after somatic rescue of genetic block. J lost 5 bases, V lost 5 bases, and 9 bases had no gene match. CDR3 length: 15 residues. Per the germline V gene, CDR1 is SEHNR and CDR2 is FQNEAQ (reference sequence). The source material was peripheral blood mononuclear cells (PBMCs). This TCR came from a woman aged 18-29 years. V gene TRBV7-9 combines with J gene TRBJ1-5; 7 nucleotides match TRBD1. CDR3 amino acids: CASSDTGEADQPQHF. As DNA, the CDR3 is TGTGCCAGCAGCGACACAGGGGAAGCAGATCAGCCCCAGCATTTT.